A single T cell receptor (beta chain) is shown here with its context. This sample is drawn from a study of T cell clonotyping in hematopoietic cell transplantation. The repertoire was sequenced with immunoSEQ multiplex PCR; TCRdb's copy has only in-frame clones and lacks some. This sample has more than 6,500 clones; 37% occur once, and the top ten carry around a fifth. The germline CDR1 and CDR2 sequences are SNHLY and FYNNEI. The CDR3 runs 12 residues. V dropped 3 bases and J dropped 5 bases, with 8 bases sitting between them. Specimen: peripheral blood mononuclear cells, collected 30 days after allogeneic stem cell transplant. The TCR was taken from a female patient aged 60 to 70 who had an allogeneic stem cell transplant, so the T cells may come from the graft donor. Some clones in this sample may be carry-over from other donors' samples. The chain links TRBV2 to TRBJ2-7, with no clear D. DNA for the CDR3: TGTGCCAGCAGTGAGGACCTCCACGAGCAGTACTTC. This gives the protein CASSEDLHEQYF. Based on the CDR3 plus reference TRBV2 and TRBJ2-7, the full variable domain is EPEVTQTPSHQVTQMGQEVILRCVPISNHLYFYWYRQILGQKVEFLVSFYNNEISEKSEIFDDQFSVERPDGSNFTLKIRSTKLEDSAMYFCASSEDLHEQYFGPGTRLTVT.